One and the same sample provided the 28 T cell receptor beta chains below, sequenced in a study of shared clonotypes between healthy human individuals. Some clones are missing from TCRdb's copy, which holds only in-frame ones; the method was immunoSEQ multiplex PCR. The table shows about 330,000 clones, with around 87% occurring only once. Sequencing was carried out using memory CD8+ T cells sorted from blood. Noted subset: CD45RO+ cells pooled with CCR7-negative TemRA cells. Source of these receptors: a man younger than 30 in good health.

This clone turned up a few times. The V and J genes are TRBV9 and TRBJ2-7; possibly TRBD2 for D (5 bases). CDR3 length equals 13 residues. CDR1 SGDLS and CDR2 YYNGEE come from the germline V gene. Trimming pared 0 bases from V and 5 bases from J, leaving 9 bases between. This CDR3 is CASSVDSGNEQYF. CDR3 DNA sequence: TGTGCCAGCAGCGTAGATTCCGGGAACGAGCAGTACTTC.

CDR3 protein: CASSLALSLSYNEQFF. The CDR3 bases are TGTGCCAGCAGCTTGGCTCTCAGTCTCTCCTACAATGAGCAGTTCTTC. The gene calls are TRBV5-8 and TRBJ2-1, with D hard to call. The germline V gene has CDR1 SGHTS and CDR2 YDEGEE. Trimming shortened V by 0 bases and J by 0 bases, and 10 bases separated the two germline ends. The CDR3 has 16 residues.

The chain has TRBV6-5 and TRBJ2-7; TRBD2 agrees at 11 bases. Germline V gives CDR1 MNHEY, CDR2 SVGAGI. V shed 2 bases, J shed 3 bases, and the junction held 3 bases outside the gene matches. The CDR3 extends over 15 amino acids. The CDR3: CASSYTLAGVYEQYF. CDR3 nucleotide sequence: TGTGCCAGCAGTTACACACTAGCGGGAGTCTACGAGCAGTACTTC.

This chain links TRBV18 with TRBJ1-3; no definite D call. This CDR3 is built from 21 residues. Germline V CDR1 and CDR2: KGHSH, LQKENI. The ends were cut back, 0 bases at V and 0 bases at J, with 24 bases in the middle. The CDR3 loop reads CASSPPGAVWGFLSSGNTIYF. DNA for the CDR3: TGTGCCAGCTCACCACCCGGAGCTGTATGGGGTTTCCTCTCCTCTGGAAACACCATATATTTT.

The rearrangement uses TRBV25-1 and TRBJ2-5, with unresolved D. Germline-derived CDR1 and CDR2 are MGHDK and SYGVNS. The CDR3 runs to 11 residues. Trimming removed 7 bases at V and 5 bases at J, with 8 bases between. The CDR3 here is CASTYSETQYF. In DNA, the CDR3 is TGTGCCAGCACCTACTCGGAGACCCAGTACTTC.

The CDR3 DNA reads TGTGCCAGCAGCTTGGGGGGGGCAGGGACTGAAGCTTTCTTT. It translates to CASSLGGAGTEAFF. This chain links TRBV7-8 with TRBJ1-1; possibly TRBD1 for D (6 bases). Germline V gene sequence: CDR1 SGHVS, CDR2 FQNEAQ. The CDR3 contains 14 residues. V was pared by 3 bases and J by 5 bases, with 13 bases between.

This sequence joins TRBV28 and TRBJ2-5; no definite D call. Trimming took off 3 bases at V and 2 bases at J, with 19 bases between the two ends. This CDR3 has 17 amino acids. CDR1 MDHEN and CDR2 SYDVKM come from the germline V gene. DNA of the CDR3: TGTGCCAGCAGTTTTTCCCCCAGATATGATGTTCAAGAGACCCAGTACTTC. Its protein is CASSFSPRYDVQETQYF.

V gene TRBV6-5 combines with J gene TRBJ2-7; 12 bases agree with TRBD2. With V trimmed by 5 bases and J by 5 bases, 4 bases remained unmatched. Germline values: CDR1 MNHEY, CDR2 SVGAGI. The CDR3 sequence is 14 residues long. CDR3 in DNA: TGTGCCAGCAGTAGACTAGCGGGAGACCACGAGCAGTACTTC. This gives the protein CASSRLAGDHEQYF.

This rearrangement joins TRBV4-1 to TRBJ2-7; D may be TRBD2 (6 bases). Germline V lookup: CDR1 MGHRA, CDR2 YSYEKL. The CDR3 runs to 16 residues. Trimming took 0 bases from V and 3 from J, leaving 15 bases between them. CDR3 amino acids: CASSQDLGGKNYEQYF. CDR3 nucleotides: TGCGCCAGCAGCCAAGATTTAGGAGGGAAAAACTACGAGCAGTACTTC.

V gene TRBV11-2 combines with J gene TRBJ2-2; D remains unclear. Germline-derived CDR1 and CDR2 are SGHAT and FQNNGV. Trimming took 1 base from V and 5 from J, leaving 5 bases between them. The CDR3 has 13 residues. As DNA, the CDR3 is TGTGCCAGCAGCTTAGTGGTGACCGGGGAGCTGTTTTTT. Its protein is CASSLVVTGELFF.

The CDR3 sequence is CASSSGALYEQYF. CDR3 nucleotides: TGTGCCAGCAGTTCGGGCGCACTCTACGAGCAGTACTTC. The chain recombines TRBV27 with TRBJ2-7, with D unclear. The V end lost 4 bases, the J end lost 3 bases, and 10 bases lay between the germline ends. The CDR3 covers 13 residues. Germline-derived CDR1 and CDR2 are MNHEY and SMNVEV (reference sequence).

This clone turned up a few times. The rearrangement links TRBV11-2 to TRBJ1-2; D unresolved. The germline V gene encodes CDR1 SGHAT and CDR2 FQNNGV. V gave up 7 bases and J gave up 4 bases, with 16 bases separating them. The CDR3 runs 14 residues. The CDR3 DNA reads as TGTGCCAGCATCAACGAGGGAGGGTTCTATGGCTACACCTTC. Its protein is CASINEGGFYGYTF.

The chain is built from TRBV27 and TRBJ2-1, with TRBD1 matching over 10 bases. V lost 4 bases, J lost 6 bases, and 6 bases stayed unmatched. CDR1 and CDR2 from the germline V gene are MNHEY and SMNVEV (reference sequence). This CDR3 comprises 15 residues. CDR3 in DNA: TGTGCCAGCAGTTCCCGACAGGGGGCCCCCAATGAGCAGTTCTTC. As protein: CASSSRQGAPNEQFF.

The J gene is TRBJ2-1, the V gene TRBV7-6, with a possible D match to TRBD2 (5 bases). The CDR3 extends over 15 amino acids. Trimming took off 0 bases at V and 4 bases at J, with 10 bases between the two ends. Germline CDR1 and CDR2: SGHVS and FNYEAQ. The CDR3: CASSLAPEGYNEQFF. The CDR3 nucleotides read TGTGCCAGCAGCTTAGCCCCCGAGGGTTACAATGAGCAGTTCTTC.

The chain employs TRBV4-3 and TRBJ2-1; no clear D. The CDR3 is made up of 14 amino acids. Trimming stripped 0 bases from V and 6 bases from J, with 9 bases between. Per the germline V gene, CDR1 is LGHNA and CDR2 is YSLEER. The CDR3 region is CASSQDLGGNEQFF. The CDR3 bases are TGCGCCAGCAGCCAAGATCTCGGCGGCAATGAGCAGTTCTTC.

The chain recombines TRBV2 with TRBJ1-6, with D possibly TRBD1 on 6 matching bases. Germline CDR1 reads SNHLY; CDR2 reads FYNNEI. The CDR3 length is 16 residues. Trimming removed 1 base from V and 5 bases from J, with 12 bases in between. CDR3 in DNA: TGTGCCAGCAGTGAAGTTACAGGGTCCAATAATTCACCCCTCCACTTT. Translated: CASSEVTGSNNSPLHF.

Points on this clone: The sample contains more than one DNA sequence encoding this CDR3. V is TRBV9 and J is TRBJ2-2; no reliable D call. The CDR3 runs 13 residues. The V end was cut by 2 bases, the J end by 0 bases, with 2 bases between. In germline, CDR1 is SGDLS, CDR2 YYNGEE. The CDR3 sequence is CASSVSNTGELFF. The CDR3 DNA sequence: TGTGCCAGCAGCGTCTCGAACACCGGGGAGCTGTTTTTT. Full variable domain (rest looked up from reference TRBV9 and TRBJ2-2): DSGVTQTPKHLITATGQRVTLRCSPRSGDLSVYWYQQSLDQGLQFLIQYYNGEERAKGNILERFSAQQFPDLHSELNLSSLELGDSALYFCASSVSNTGELFFGEGSRLTVL.

This chain connects TRBV6-1 to TRBJ2-7; 7 bases align to TRBD1. The CDR3 sequence is 15 residues long. Germline CDR1 MNHNS, CDR2 SASEGT. J gave up 3 bases and V 2 bases, and 7 bases lay outside the gene matches. The DNA of the CDR3 is TGTGCCAGCAGTGAATATGGGACAGTTCGCTACGAGCAGTACTTC. Its protein is CASSEYGTVRYEQYF.

The chain has TRBV29-1 and TRBJ2-3; D tentatively fits TRBD1 or TRBD2 (5 bases each). Trimming left V 6 bases short and J 2 bases short, with 12 bases between. CDR3 length equals 13 residues. Germline V gene data show CDR1 as SQVTM and CDR2 as ANQGSEA. The CDR3 DNA reads TGCAGCGTGGACGAGGGGACCACAGATACGCAGTATTTT. Protein sequence: CSVDEGTTDTQYF.

The rearrangement joins TRBV5-1 to TRBJ2-3; D unclear. V gave up 1 base and J gave up 2 bases, with 2 bases separating them. This CDR3 is built from 12 residues. Germline V gene lookup returns CDR1 SGHRS and CDR2 YFSETQ. The CDR3 DNA sequence: TGCGCCAGCAGCTTGAACACAGATACGCAGTATTTT. It yields the protein CASSLNTDTQYF.

The chain recombines TRBV4-3 with TRBJ2-7; 7 nucleotides agree with TRBD2. V was clipped by 0 bases and J by 2 bases; unmatched bases: 7. Germline V gene data show CDR1 as LGHNA and CDR2 as YSLEER. CDR3 length equals 16 residues. The CDR3 region is CASSQDHTSEAYEQYF. The CDR3 DNA follows: TGCGCCAGCAGCCAAGATCACACTAGCGAGGCCTACGAGCAGTACTTC.

The chain recombines TRBV6-6 with TRBJ2-4; 9 bases line up with TRBD1. CDR1 is MNHNY, CDR2 SVGAGI, per germline (reference sequence). V trimming: 5 bases; J trimming: 4 bases; junction bases outside the gene matches: 6. There are 15 residues in the CDR3. CDR3: CASSKAQGAKNIQYF. In DNA, the CDR3 is TGTGCCAGCAGTAAAGCACAGGGGGCGAAAAACATTCAGTACTTC.

The genes are TRBV27 and TRBJ1-2, with 8 bases fitting TRBD1. CDR1 and CDR2 from the germline V gene are MNHEY and SMNVEV (reference sequence). The J segment lost 5 bases and the V segment lost 5 bases, leaving 13 bases of the junction unmatched. The CDR3 has 16 amino acids. The CDR3 reads CASSPRLTGVYYGYTF. In nucleotides, the CDR3 is TGTGCCAGCAGTCCCCGGTTGACAGGGGTATATTATGGCTACACCTTC.

The gene calls are TRBV28 and TRBJ2-7; D is possibly TRBD1 (6 bases). V was clipped by 3 bases and J by 3 bases, with 9 bases between them. This CDR3 region has 13 residues. Per the germline V gene, CDR1 is MDHEN and CDR2 is SYDVKM. CDR3 loop: CASSLAQGYEQYF. The CDR3 DNA follows: TGTGCCAGCAGTTTGGCACAGGGCTACGAGCAGTACTTC.

The chain combines TRBV4-3 with TRBJ2-7, with D perhaps matching TRBD2 (5 bases). The germline gives CDR1 LGHNA, CDR2 YSLEER. This CDR3 is 15 amino acids long. V shed 0 bases and J shed 3 bases, with 12 bases lying between them. The CDR3 here is CASSQELLGSYEQYF. For the CDR3, the DNA is TGCGCCAGCAGCCAAGAGTTACTAGGCAGCTACGAGCAGTACTTC.

V usage is TRBV18 and J usage is TRBJ2-1; D possibly corresponds to TRBD1 (6 bases). Germline V CDR1 and CDR2: KGHSH, LQKENI. Trimming left V 6 bases short and J 4 bases short, with 13 bases between. This CDR3 has 14 amino acids. The CDR3 nucleotides are TGTGCCAGCTCGCCATCACAGGGTTACAATGAGCAGTTCTTC. Translated, it gives CASSPSQGYNEQFF.

This clone appeared once. V usage is TRBV5-6 and J usage is TRBJ2-7, with D unclear. This CDR3 is 11 amino acids long. The germline gives CDR1 SGHDT, CDR2 YYEEEE. V lost 0 bases to trimming and J lost 8 bases, with 6 bases between them. This CDR3 reads CASSLGLQQYF. The CDR3 DNA follows: TGTGCCAGCAGCTTGGGGTTGCAGCAGTACTTC.

This chain uses TRBV5-8 with TRBJ2-3; D gene uncertain. The CDR3 covers 15 residues. Between the trimmed V and J ends, which lost 4 bases and 0 bases, there was a span of 12 bases. Germline loops: CDR1 SGHTS, CDR2 YDEGEE. The CDR3 sequence: CASSPHDTSTDTQYF. The DNA for the CDR3 is TGTGCCAGCAGCCCCCACGATACTAGCACAGATACGCAGTATTTT.